The entry that follows covers one TCR beta chain sequence. Its antigen is unidentified. CDR1 and CDR2 (germline): SGHTA, FQGTGA. V gave up 2 bases and J gave up 7 bases; unmatched junction bases: 2. This CDR3 is 14 amino acids long. The entry originates in a study of cytomegalovirus exposure and HLA in healthy donors. Study-level points and caveats: In a later analysis, 17,000 or so TCR beta sequences were associated with HLA alleles at 0.05 false discovery rate. A later analysis, which compared TCR beta chains of equal frequency, found the HLA-associated ones more clonally expanded. In vitro experiments confirmed that three CMV-associated chains were specific for CMV antigens. High sensitivity and specificity were reportedly achieved when the classifier diagnosed cytomegalovirus status.

The study ran its PCR with 60 Vbeta and 13 Jbeta primers. Produced via immunoSEQ multiplex PCR; TCRdb's table is partial and in-frame only. The sample lists some 65,000 clones; around 70% were seen once. This TCR was sampled from a woman in her twenties or thirties in good health and CMV-seronegative. The chain carries TRBV7-3 and TRBJ1-6; 7 bases align to TRBD1. The sample was PBMCs. CDR3 bases: TGTGCCAGCAGCTTAGACAGGGTGAATTCACCCCTCCACTTT. It codes for CASSLDRVNSPLHF.